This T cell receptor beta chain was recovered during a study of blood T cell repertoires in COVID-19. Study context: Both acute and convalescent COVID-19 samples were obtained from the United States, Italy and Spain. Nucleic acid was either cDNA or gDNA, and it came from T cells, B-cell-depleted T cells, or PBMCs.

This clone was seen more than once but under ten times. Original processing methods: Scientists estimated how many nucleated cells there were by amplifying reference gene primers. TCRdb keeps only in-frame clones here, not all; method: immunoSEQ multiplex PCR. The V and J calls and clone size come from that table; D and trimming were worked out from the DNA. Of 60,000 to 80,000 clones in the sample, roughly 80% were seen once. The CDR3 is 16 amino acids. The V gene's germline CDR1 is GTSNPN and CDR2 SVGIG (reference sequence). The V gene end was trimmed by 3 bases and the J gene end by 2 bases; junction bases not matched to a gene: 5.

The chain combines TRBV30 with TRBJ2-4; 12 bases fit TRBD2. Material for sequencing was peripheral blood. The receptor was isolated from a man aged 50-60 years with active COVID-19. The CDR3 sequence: CAWRLAGGGTKNIQYF. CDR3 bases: TGTGCCTGGAGGCTAGCGGGAGGGGGAACCAAAAACATTCAGTACTTC.